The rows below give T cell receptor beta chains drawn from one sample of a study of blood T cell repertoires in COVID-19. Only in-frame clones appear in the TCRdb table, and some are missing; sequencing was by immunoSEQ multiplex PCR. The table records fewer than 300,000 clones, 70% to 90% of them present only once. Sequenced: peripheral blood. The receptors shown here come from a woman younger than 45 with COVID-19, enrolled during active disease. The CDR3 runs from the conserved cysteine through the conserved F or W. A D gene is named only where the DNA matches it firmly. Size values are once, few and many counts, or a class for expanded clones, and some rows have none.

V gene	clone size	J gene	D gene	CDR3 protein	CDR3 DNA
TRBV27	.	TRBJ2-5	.	CASTTRGAETQYF	TGTGCCAGCACCACCAGGGGGGCGGAGACCCAGTACTTC
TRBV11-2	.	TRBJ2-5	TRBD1	CASSLAGQGETQYF	TGTGCCAGCAGCCTGGCGGGACAGGGGGAGACCCAGTACTTC
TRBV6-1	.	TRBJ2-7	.	CASSEARPPVIYEQYF	TGTGCCAGCAGTGAAGCCAGGCCCCCGGTTATCTACGAGCAGTACTTC
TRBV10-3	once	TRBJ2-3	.	CAISERGARDTQYF	TGTGCCATCAGTGAGCGGGGGGCCAGAGATACGCAGTATTTT
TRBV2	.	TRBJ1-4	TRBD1	CASRGGQGTNEKLFF	TGTGCCAGCAGGGGCGGACAGGGGACGAATGAAAAACTGTTTTTT
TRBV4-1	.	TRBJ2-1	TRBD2	CASNPRVGGGVKEDEQFF	TGCGCCAGCAACCCGAGGGTCGGCGGGGGGGTTAAAGAGGATGAGCAGTTCTTC
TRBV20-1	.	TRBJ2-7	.	CSARDAGTQYF	TGCAGTGCTAGAGACGCAGGAACGCAGTACTTC
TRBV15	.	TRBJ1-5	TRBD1	CATSRDTGAQPQHF	TGTGCCACCAGCAGAGATACAGGGGCTCAGCCCCAGCATTTT
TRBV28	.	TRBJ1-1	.	CASSFDRWMEAFF	TGTGCCAGCAGTTTCGACAGATGGATGGAAGCTTTCTTT
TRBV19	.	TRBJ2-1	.	CASSSSQSSYNEQFF	TGTGCCAGTAGTTCTAGCCAAAGCTCCTACAATGAGCAGTTCTTC
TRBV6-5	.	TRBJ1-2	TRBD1	CASSGQGASYGYTF	TGTGCCAGCAGCGGACAGGGGGCGTCCTATGGCTACACCTTC
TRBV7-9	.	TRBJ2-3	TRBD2	CASSLGPSGVLNTQYF	TGTGCCAGCAGCTTAGGTCCTAGCGGGGTTTTAAATACGCAGTATTTT
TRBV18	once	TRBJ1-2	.	CASSPTGRGSNYGYTF	TGTGCCAGCTCACCAACCGGACGGGGTTCCAACTATGGCTACACCTTC
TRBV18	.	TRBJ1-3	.	CASSPLGQQGSTGNTIYF	TGTGCCAGCTCACCACTGGGCCAGCAGGGGAGCACTGGAAACACCATATATTTT
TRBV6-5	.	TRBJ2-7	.	CASIRLTGTYEQYF	TGTGCCAGCATCCGCCTGACAGGAACCTACGAGCAGTACTTC
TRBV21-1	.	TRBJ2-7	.	CASSVPGQGEYEQYF	TGTGCCAGCAGCGTTCCCGGACAGGGGGAATACGAGCAGTACTTC
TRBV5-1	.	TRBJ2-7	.	CASSLSERKYF	TGCGCCAGCAGCTTGTCGGAGCGTAAGTACTTC
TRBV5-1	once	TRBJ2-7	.	CASSSTGNSYEQYF	TGCGCCAGCAGCTCTACGGGGAACTCCTACGAGCAGTACTTC
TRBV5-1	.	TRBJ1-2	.	CASSLLPTVGGYTF	TGCGCCAGCAGCTTGCTCCCGACAGTGGGTGGCTACACCTTC
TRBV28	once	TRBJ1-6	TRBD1	CASSLLGGQRYSPLHF	TGTGCCAGCAGTTTATTAGGGGGACAGAGGTATTCACCCCTCCACTTT
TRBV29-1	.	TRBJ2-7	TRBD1	CSVVPTGEAYEQYF	TGCAGCGTTGTCCCGACAGGGGAAGCCTACGAGCAGTACTTC
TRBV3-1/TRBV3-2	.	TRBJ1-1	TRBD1	CASSWTGGTEAFF	TGTGCCAGCAGCTGGACAGGGGGCACTGAAGCTTTCTTT
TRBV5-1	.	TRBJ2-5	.	CASSWGLGVEQETQYF	TGCGCCAGCAGCTGGGGTTTAGGGGTCGAACAAGAGACCCAGTACTTC
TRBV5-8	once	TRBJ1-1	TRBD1	CASSLVGQGAYEEAFF	TGTGCCAGCAGCTTGGTAGGGCAGGGGGCCTACGAGGAAGCTTTCTTT
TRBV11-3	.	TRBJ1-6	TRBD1	CASSPTGTENSPLHF	TGTGCCAGCAGCCCAACCGGGACAGAGAATTCACCCCTCCACTTT
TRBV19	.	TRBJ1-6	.	CASSINPTVYNSPLHF	TGTGCCAGTAGTATAAACCCGACTGTCTATAATTCACCCCTCCACTTT
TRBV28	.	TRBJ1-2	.	CASSLYQDGYTF	TGTGCCAGCAGTTTATATCAGGATGGCTACACCTTC
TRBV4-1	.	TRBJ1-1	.	CASSQDGRYTEAFF	TGCGCCAGCAGCCAAGATGGGCGATACACTGAAGCTTTCTTT
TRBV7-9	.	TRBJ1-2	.	CASSRFPFSTQTYGYTF	TGTGCCAGCAGCCGATTCCCTTTTAGTACCCAAACTTATGGCTACACCTTC
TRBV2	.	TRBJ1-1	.	CASSVQFVDTEAFF	TGTGCCAGCAGTGTCCAGTTTGTGGACACTGAAGCTTTCTTT
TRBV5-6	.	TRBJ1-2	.	CASTSMDRNYGYTF	TGTGCCAGCACCTCGATGGACAGAAACTATGGCTACACCTTC
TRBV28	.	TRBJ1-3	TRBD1	CASKGGQGAGNTIYF	TGTGCCAGCAAAGGCGGACAGGGCGCTGGAAACACCATATATTTT
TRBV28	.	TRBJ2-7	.	CASTSVGASSTHEQYF	TGTGCCAGCACTTCGGTAGGGGCCTCTTCCACCCACGAGCAGTACTTC
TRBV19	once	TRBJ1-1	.	CASSIPVWYRATEAFF	TGTGCCAGTAGTATCCCCGTCTGGTACAGGGCGACTGAAGCTTTCTTT
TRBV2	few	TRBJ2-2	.	CASSLEGPGELFF	TGTGCCAGCAGCCTAGAGGGTCCCGGGGAGCTGTTTTTT
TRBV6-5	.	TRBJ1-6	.	CASSYGGGSPPLHF	TGTGCCAGCAGTTACGGGGGGGGAAGTCCACCCCTCCACTTT
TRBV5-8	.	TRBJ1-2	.	CASSLRAGDNYGYTF	TGTGCCAGCAGCTTGAGGGCAGGGGATAACTATGGCTACACCTTC
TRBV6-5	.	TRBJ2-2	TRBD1	CASGRQGDTGELFF	TGTGCCAGCGGGAGACAGGGGGACACCGGGGAGCTGTTTTTT
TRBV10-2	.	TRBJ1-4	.	CASSDYERTANEKLFF	TGCGCCAGCAGTGACTACGAACGGACAGCAAATGAAAAACTGTTTTTT
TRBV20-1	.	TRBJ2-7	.	CSGLGVAEQYF	TGCAGTGGATTAGGGGTGGCCGAGCAGTACTTC
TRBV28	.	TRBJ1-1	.	CASSQEMGRSEAFF	TGTGCCAGCAGCCAAGAGATGGGGCGGTCTGAAGCTTTCTTT